This is a list of T cell receptor beta chains from one sample in a study of shared clonotypes between healthy human individuals. TCRdb keeps only in-frame clones here, not all; method: immunoSEQ multiplex PCR. The table includes approximately 2.1 million clones, just over 90% detected once. Sequenced sample: naive CD4+ T cells from PBMCs. The receptors here all came from a man between 18 and 35 years old in good health. Some clones in this sample may be carry-over from other donors' samples. The conserved cysteine and the conserved F or W are not part of the CDR3 here. The order of the fields is V gene, CDR3 protein.

TRBV28 ASSLPRLYGYT
TRBV4-2 ASSPRDRGGETQY
TRBV4-3 ASSQDPKGLNTGELF
TRBV6-5 ASRQYSGNEKLF
TRBV4-1 ASSQPTTGYNEQF
TRBV7-3 ASSPGGVLNVGYT
TRBV27 ASSLIGQVWETQY
TRBV5-1 ASSLGTGGDPAF
TRBV15 ATRDQREGTYEQY
TRBV4-2 ASSQVGRSESTDTQY
TRBV28 ASSFGDRAQH
TRBV9 ASSATGTGGIEQY
TRBV7-6 ASSLATGSGNTIY
TRBV10-2 ASAGGTSHNEQF
TRBV18 ASSPRHVNGKSSYEQY
TRBV9 ASSVDVSTDTQY
TRBV6-6 ASRTQGAGTDTQY
TRBV4-1 ASSQVPRDWSSYEQY
TRBV28 ASSIQGSGYT
TRBV7-3 ASSSKGHSLSGANVLT
TRBV7-2 ASSLGPRGQSYEQY
TRBV9 ASSERGDSTYNEQF
TRBV7-6 ASSYRDNTDTQY
TRBV15 ATSRELGGGSTDTQY
TRBV5-6 ASRRNIYNEQF
TRBV27 ASSSSRNWAYGYT
TRBV7-7 ASGTDVGDEQF
TRBV5-4 ASSVSTDTQY
TRBV27 ASSLRWEETQY
TRBV7-6 ASSEQGVGANVLT
TRBV7-3 ASSLMGASGELF
TRBV5-6 ASSPGLAKNIQY
TRBV2 ASSGTRAAEQY
TRBV28 ASSSPGVANYGYT
TRBV6-4 ASSDSTGLGSYNEQF
TRBV28 ASSLWSGRDEQY
TRBV28 ASSSPGGEGETQY
TRBV7-3 ASSSSVSSYNEQF
TRBV7-9 ASSLRPIGGSEKLF
TRBV15 ATSRAPELAGDGEQY